Listed here are 28 T cell receptor beta chains from one sample, sequenced in a study of CD8 T cell repertoires and HIV-1 epitope variants. Repertoires were generated with immunoSEQ multiplex PCR, while TCRdb's copy carries only in-frame clones and drops some. This table holds tens of thousands of clones, roughly four fifths found once. Sequenced sample: uncultured baseline CD8+ T cells from peripheral blood mononuclear cells (PBMCs). These receptors were taken from a male donor with HIV.

Here the CDR3 DNA reads TGCGCCAGCAGTGAGTCTGGGGCAGGGGACGCAGCTTTCTTT. Residues: CASSESGAGDAAFF. V usage is TRBV10-1 and J usage is TRBJ1-1; a possible D gene is TRBD1 (6 bases). Germline V gene lookup returns CDR1 WNHNN and CDR2 SYGVQD (reference sequence). This CDR3 has 14 residues. V lost 0 bases and J lost 10, with 15 bases in between.

This chain links TRBV5-1 with TRBJ2-5, with 8 bases aligning to TRBD1. Germline assignment: CDR1 SGHRS and CDR2 YFSETQ. This CDR3 has 16 amino acids. With V trimmed by 1 base and J by 2 bases, 7 bases remained unmatched. The CDR3 reads CASSLRVGQGQETQYF. The CDR3 bases are TGCGCCAGCAGCTTGCGAGTAGGACAGGGACAAGAGACCCAGTACTTC.

The chain carries TRBV11-2 and TRBJ2-3; either TRBD1 or TRBD2 may supply D (6 bases each). In germline, CDR1 is SGHAT, CDR2 FQNNGV. The CDR3 covers 16 residues. Trimming cost V 6 bases and J 2 bases, with 18 bases left between them. The CDR3 region is CASRRSGAGLTDTQYF. The CDR3 region has the DNA TGTGCCAGCAGACGGTCGGGGGCGGGCCTCACAGATACGCAGTATTTT.

V is TRBV2 and J is TRBJ2-1, with unresolved D. The germline gives CDR1 SNHLY, CDR2 FYNNEI. The CDR3 covers 12 residues. Trimming stripped 3 bases from V and 5 bases from J, with 5 bases between. The CDR3 nucleotides are TGTGCCAGCAGTGACACCAACAATGAGCAGTTCTTC. Protein: CASSDTNNEQFF.

The CDR3 nucleotides read TGTGCCAGCAGTTTAGGGCAGCAGAACACTGAAGCTTTCTTT. Translation gives CASSLGQQNTEAFF. V usage is TRBV28 and J usage is TRBJ1-1; D is unresolved. The CDR3 consists of 14 residues. Germline CDR1 reads MDHEN; CDR2 reads SYDVKM. V was shortened by 2 bases and J by 1 base, with 8 bases between the two germline ends.

The chain employs TRBV7-2 and TRBJ1-2, with D possibly TRBD1 on 6 matching bases. Germline CDR1 is SGHTA and CDR2 is FQGNSA. This CDR3 is built from 16 residues. V was pared by 0 bases and J by 4 bases, with 15 bases between. The CDR3: CASSLAKSGRGYGYTF. The CDR3 DNA reads as TGTGCCAGCAGCTTAGCTAAGAGCGGCAGGGGCTATGGCTACACCTTC.

This clone occurred a few times. The V call is TRBV4-2, the J call TRBJ2-2; unclear D gene. The CDR3 is 13 amino acids. CDR1 is LGHNA and CDR2 is YNFKEQ in the germline V gene. Trimming removed 1 base at V and 3 bases at J, with 3 bases between. The CDR3 is CASSQVYTGELFF. CDR3 nucleotide sequence: TGTGCCAGCAGCCAAGTCTACACCGGGGAGCTGTTTTTT.

The chain recombines TRBV30 with TRBJ1-1; the D is unclear. CDR3 length equals 11 residues. Germline CDR1 is GTSNPN and CDR2 is SVGIG (reference sequence). V was clipped by 1 base and J by 8 bases, with 8 bases between them. The CDR3, as DNA: TGTGCCTGGAGTGATACGGAGGAAGCTTTCTTT. Encoded protein: CAWSDTEEAFF.

V usage is TRBV30 and J usage is TRBJ2-1; possibly TRBD1 for D (6 bases). From germline, CDR1 is GTSNPN and CDR2 SVGIG (reference sequence). The CDR3 covers 12 residues. V lost 3 bases to trimming and J lost 7 bases, with 10 bases between them. CDR3 sequence (DNA): TGTGCCTGGAGCACAGGGCGGAATGAGCAGTTCTTC. Amino acids: CAWSTGRNEQFF.

The rearrangement joins TRBV28 to TRBJ2-6; no reliable D call. From germline, CDR1 is MDHEN and CDR2 SYDVKM. V was shortened by 5 bases and J by 0 bases, with 11 bases between the two germline ends. The CDR3 covers 16 residues. The CDR3 nucleotides are TGTGCCAGCAGTCAACGGTTTAGCTCTGGGGCCAACGTCCTGACTTTC. This codes for CASSQRFSSGANVLTF.

A few counts support this clone. The chain combines TRBV6-5 with TRBJ1-2; no clear D gene. V lost 0 bases and J lost 6, with 8 bases in between. The length of the CDR3 is 13 residues. Germline CDR1 is MNHEY and CDR2 is SVGAGI. CDR3 protein: CASSYSSTNGYTF. CDR3 nucleotide sequence: TGTGCCAGCAGTTACTCAAGCACAAATGGCTACACCTTC.

This sequence joins TRBV4-1 and TRBJ2-4, with unresolved D. The CDR3 consists of 15 residues. The V gene's germline CDR1 is MGHRA and CDR2 YSYEKL. Trimming took off 2 bases at V and 3 bases at J, with 11 bases between the two ends. In DNA, the CDR3 is TGCGCCAGCAGCCAACTGGGCGATGGCAAAAACATTCAGTACTTC. Amino acid sequence: CASSQLGDGKNIQYF.

This rearrangement joins TRBV29-1 to TRBJ2-1; 7 bases map to TRBD1. The ends lost 3 bases at V and 7 bases at J; junction bases unmatched: 12. This CDR3 is built from 15 residues. Per the germline V gene, CDR1 is SQVTM and CDR2 is ANQGSEA. CDR3 protein: CSVDRNDRVWNEQFF. In DNA form, the CDR3 reads TGCAGCGTTGACCGCAACGACAGGGTTTGGAATGAGCAGTTCTTC.

The CDR3 loop reads CASSQGPAQPQHF. The CDR3 nucleotides read TGTGCCAGCAGCCAGGGGCCGGCTCAGCCCCAGCATTTT. This sequence joins TRBV6-6 and TRBJ1-5; the D gene is possibly TRBD1 (6 bases). The CDR3 consists of 13 residues. The V gene lost 6 bases and the J gene lost 6 bases, with 12 bases spanning the gap. CDR1 is MNHNY and CDR2 is SVGAGI in the germline V gene (reference sequence).

The chain uses TRBV7-6 and TRBJ2-7; TRBD1 matches 8 bases. CDR1 and CDR2 (germline): SGHVS, FNYEAQ. V gave up 1 base and J gave up 3 bases; unmatched junction bases: 5. The CDR3 covers 15 residues. CDR3 region: CASSLVAGTGYEQYF. CDR3 nucleotides: TGTGCCAGCAGCTTAGTCGCCGGGACAGGCTACGAGCAGTACTTC.

The rearrangement uses TRBV15 and TRBJ2-1; D is ambiguous. Trimming shortened V by 1 base and J by 7 bases, and 11 bases separated the two germline ends. CDR3 size: 14 residues. CDR1 LNHNV and CDR2 YYDKDF come from the germline V gene (reference sequence). CDR3 DNA sequence: TGTGCCACCAGCAGAGTCGGTGGTGGGAATGAGCAGTTCTTC. Translating gives CATSRVGGGNEQFF. The variable domain in full, completed from reference TRBV15 and TRBJ2-1, reads DAMVIQNPRYQVTQFGKPVTLSCSQTLNHNVMYWYQQKSSQAPKLLFHYYDKDFNNEADTPDNFQSRRPNTSFCFLDIRSPGLGDTAMYLCATSRVGGGNEQFFGPGTRLTVL.

The rearrangement uses TRBV28 and TRBJ2-1; D possibly uses TRBD1 or TRBD2 (5 bases each). The V end was cut by 1 base, the J end by 2 bases, with 9 bases between. This CDR3 contains 15 residues. Germline CDR1 is MDHEN and CDR2 is SYDVKM. CDR3: CASSLFGAPYNEQFF. CDR3 sequence (DNA): TGTGCCAGCAGTTTATTCGGGGCTCCCTACAATGAGCAGTTCTTC.

The V gene is TRBV6-1, the J gene TRBJ2-3; TRBD2 agrees at 9 bases. The germline CDR1 and CDR2 sequences are MNHNS and SASEGT. J gave up 10 bases and V 4 bases, and 3 bases lay outside the gene matches. The CDR3 extends over 12 amino acids. The CDR3 spells CASSVAGGSQYF. In DNA, the CDR3 is TGTGCCAGCAGTGTCGCGGGGGGGTCGCAGTATTTT.

J is TRBJ2-3 and V is TRBV6-5, with a tentative D call TRBD2 (5 bases). Trimming removed 5 bases at V and 3 bases at J, with 12 bases between. The CDR3 has 14 amino acids. CDR1 and CDR2 from the germline V gene are MNHEY and SVGAGI. The CDR3 DNA reads TGTGCCAGCAGTCTCCAGACTACTACAGATACGCAGTATTTT. Translated, it gives CASSLQTTTDTQYF.

This clone was detected ten times or more. The chain joins TRBV6-5 to TRBJ2-7, with D perhaps matching TRBD2 (6 bases). The CDR3 contains 15 residues. V dropped 0 bases and J dropped 2 bases, with 11 bases sitting between them. Germline CDR1 reads MNHEY; CDR2 reads SVGAGI. CDR3 DNA: TGTGCCAGCAGTTACTCGGAGGGGAACCCCTACGAGCAGTACTTC. Residues: CASSYSEGNPYEQYF.

This sequence joins TRBV13 and TRBJ2-1, with a tentative D call TRBD2 (6 bases). The germline V gene encodes CDR1 PRHDT and CDR2 FYEKMQ (reference sequence). The germline V and J ends were trimmed by 0 bases and 4 bases, with 25 bases remaining between them. This CDR3 region has 20 residues. The CDR3: CASSLGVGLSQRREYNEQFF. The CDR3 coding sequence is TGTGCCAGCAGCTTAGGAGTGGGACTCTCCCAAAGAAGAGAGTACAATGAGCAGTTCTTC.

The rearrangement links TRBV19 to TRBJ1-2; tentative D call: TRBD1 (5 bases). CDR3 length: 16 residues. From germline, CDR1 is LNHDA and CDR2 SQIVND (reference sequence). With 9 bases removed from V and 5 bases from J, the gap between germline ends came to 25 bases. The chain's CDR3 is CASNRATAREGYGYTF. The CDR3 DNA reads as TGTGCCAGCAATCGGGCGACAGCCAGGGAGGGGTATGGCTACACCTTC.

This clone has a single count. The V call is TRBV9, the J call TRBJ2-3, with D possibly TRBD1 on 5 matching bases. V was trimmed by 5 bases and J by 1 base, leaving 14 bases between them. This CDR3 comprises 15 residues. Germline V gene sequence: CDR1 SGDLS, CDR2 YYNGEE. The CDR3 loop reads CASSVDGHRTDTQYF. Here the CDR3 DNA reads TGTGCCAGCAGTGTGGATGGACATCGCACAGATACGCAGTATTTT.

The genes are TRBV28 and TRBJ1-3, with D unresolved. This CDR3 region has 16 residues. V gave up 5 bases and J gave up 7 bases, with 21 bases separating them. The germline CDR1 and CDR2 sequences are MDHEN and SYDVKM. In DNA form, the CDR3 reads TGTGCCAGCAGTCCCATCCCCCTCTTGTGGACCAACACCATATATTTT. Translation gives CASSPIPLLWTNTIYF. Drawing the rest from reference TRBV28 and TRBJ1-3, the complete variable domain is DVKVTQSSRYLVKRTGEKVFLECVQDMDHENMFWYRQDPGLGLRLIYFSYDVKMKEKGDIPEGYSVSREKKERFSLILESASTNQTSMYLCASSPIPLLWTNTIYFGEGSWLTVV.

The CDR3 is CAVQGSNQPQHF. The CDR3 DNA sequence: TGTGCCGTGCAGGGGAGCAATCAGCCCCAGCATTTT. The genes are TRBV28 and TRBJ1-5, with D perhaps matching TRBD1 (6 bases). The CDR3 loop spans 12 amino acids. CDR1 and CDR2 from the germline V gene are MDHEN and SYDVKM. V dropped 11 bases and J dropped 1 base, with 9 bases sitting between them.

The V call is TRBV30, the J call TRBJ1-2, with 7 bases lining up with TRBD1. The CDR3 is made up of 14 amino acids. J lost 5 bases, V lost 3 bases, and 9 bases had no gene match. Germline lookup yields CDR1 GTSNPN and CDR2 SVGIG (reference sequence). The CDR3 nucleotides are TGTGCCTGGAGCGGGACATCAGGGGGATATGGCTACACCTTC. Protein: CAWSGTSGGYGYTF.

V usage is TRBV6-5 and J usage is TRBJ2-1; possibly TRBD2 for D (5 bases). There are 14 residues in the CDR3. Trimming shortened V by 7 bases and J by 4 bases, and 14 bases separated the two germline ends. Germline V lookup: CDR1 MNHEY, CDR2 SVGAGI. The CDR3 DNA sequence: TGTGCCAGCAAATGGGGAGCAGTATACAATGAGCAGTTCTTC. Protein sequence: CASKWGAVYNEQFF.

The sample holds many counts of this clone. This sequence joins TRBV5-3 and TRBJ1-4; maybe TRBD1 (6 bases). TRBV5-3 is sorted into the ORF group, with uncertain function. The CDR3 loop spans 17 amino acids. The ends were cut back, 1 base at V and 4 bases at J, with 17 bases in the middle. CDR3: CARSLFPPDSLNEKLFF. CDR3 DNA: TGTGCCAGAAGCTTGTTTCCCCCGGACAGCCTTAATGAAAAACTGTTTTTT.